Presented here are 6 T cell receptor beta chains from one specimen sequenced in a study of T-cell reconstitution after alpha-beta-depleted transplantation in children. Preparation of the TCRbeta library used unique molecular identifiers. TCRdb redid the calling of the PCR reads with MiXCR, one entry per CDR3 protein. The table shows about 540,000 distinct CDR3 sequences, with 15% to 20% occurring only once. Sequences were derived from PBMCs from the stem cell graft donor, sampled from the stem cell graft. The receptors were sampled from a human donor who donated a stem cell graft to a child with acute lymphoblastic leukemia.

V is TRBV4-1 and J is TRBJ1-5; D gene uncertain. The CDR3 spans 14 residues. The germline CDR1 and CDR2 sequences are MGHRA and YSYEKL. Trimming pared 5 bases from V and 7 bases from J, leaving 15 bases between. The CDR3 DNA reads TGCGCCAGCAGCGATAATTATCTTATGCAGCCCCAGCATTTT. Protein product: CASSDNYLMQPQHF.

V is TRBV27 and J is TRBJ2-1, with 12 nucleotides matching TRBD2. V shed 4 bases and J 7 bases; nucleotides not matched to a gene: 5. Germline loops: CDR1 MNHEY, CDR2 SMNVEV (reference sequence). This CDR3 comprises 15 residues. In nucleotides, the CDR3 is TGTGCCAGCAGTTGGACTAGCGGGAATTGGAATGAGCAGTTCTTC. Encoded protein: CASSWTSGNWNEQFF.

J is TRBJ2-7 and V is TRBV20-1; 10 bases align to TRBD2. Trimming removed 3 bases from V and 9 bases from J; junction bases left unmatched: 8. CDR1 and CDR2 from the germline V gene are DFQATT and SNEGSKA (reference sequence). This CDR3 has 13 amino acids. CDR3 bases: TGCAGTGCTAGGGCTAGCGGGAGCCTCGGGCAGTACTTC. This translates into CSARASGSLGQYF.

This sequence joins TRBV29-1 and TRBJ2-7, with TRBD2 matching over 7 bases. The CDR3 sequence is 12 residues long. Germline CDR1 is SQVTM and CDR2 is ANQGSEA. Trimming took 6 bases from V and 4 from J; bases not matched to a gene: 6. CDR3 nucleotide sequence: TGCAGCGTCCGGGACTACGGATACGAGCAGTACTTC. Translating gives CSVRDYGYEQYF.

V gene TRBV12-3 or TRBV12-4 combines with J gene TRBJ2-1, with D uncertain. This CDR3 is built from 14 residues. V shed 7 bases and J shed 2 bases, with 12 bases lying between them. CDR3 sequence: CASTLDGPYNEQFF. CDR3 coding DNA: TGTGCCAGCACCCTGGACGGACCCTACAATGAGCAGTTCTTC.

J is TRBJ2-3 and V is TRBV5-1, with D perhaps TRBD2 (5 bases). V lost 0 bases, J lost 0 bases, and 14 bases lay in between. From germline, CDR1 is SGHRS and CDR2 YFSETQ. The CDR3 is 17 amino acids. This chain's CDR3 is CASSLAGGPSSTDTQYF. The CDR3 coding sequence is TGCGCCAGCAGCTTGGCCGGAGGACCTTCTAGCACAGATACGCAGTATTTT.